One sample yielded the 26 T cell receptor beta chains listed below, sequenced in a study of beta chain features in type 1 diabetes listed by TCRdb under 2018. Library method: the immunoSEQ multiplex PCR assay. The entire isolated RNA was reverse transcribed using the High Capacity cDNA Reverse Transcription Kit, and thus expressed TCRB transcripts were sequenced. TCRdb took over this immuneACCESS table, retaining in-frame rearrangements with V and J assigned. Such tables are incomplete; in checked studies, under half of the missing clones stem from an unresolved V gene, and the remainder is unexplained. The table for this sample lists a few hundred thousand clones; approximately 15% of them were counted only once. The ten top clones hold around 0.019% of the sample. Overall results and qualifications from the work: A moderate but significant shortening of TCRB CDR3 length was observed in type 1 diabetes patients in all four CD4+ subsets.

These receptors lack a known antigen. Input material: naive CD4+ T cells from blood. The cell subset or site label of this sample denotes: true naive CD4+ T cells. All receptors derive from a man in his thirties or forties with type 1 diabetes.

The chain recombines TRBV9 with TRBJ2-2, with a tentative D call TRBD2 (5 bases). The germline V gene has CDR1 SGDLS and CDR2 YYNGEE. V lost 4 bases and J 5 bases, leaving 18 bases between the germline ends. This CDR3 has 16 residues. Here the CDR3 DNA reads TGTGCCAGCAGCCCGCGGGCGCAGGTGGATACCGGGGAGCTGTTTTTT. This encodes CASSPRAQVDTGELFF.

CDR3 sequence reads: CASSPRLAGGPGELFF. The CDR3 nucleotides are TGTGCCAGCAGCCCCCGACTAGCGGGAGGTCCCGGGGAGCTGTTTTTT. J is TRBJ2-2 and V is TRBV7-2; 13 bases map to TRBD2. The germline gives CDR1 SGHTA, CDR2 FQGNSA. The V gene end was trimmed by 5 bases and the J gene end by 6 bases; junction bases not matched to a gene: 6. This CDR3 region has 16 residues.

The chain joins TRBV5-1 to TRBJ2-2; D possibly corresponds to TRBD1 (5 bases). The V end lost 2 bases, the J end lost 0 bases, and 11 bases lay between the germline ends. The length of the CDR3 is 16 residues. Germline CDR1 reads SGHRS; CDR2 reads YFSETQ. CDR3: CASSFPGKANTGELFF. The CDR3 region has the DNA TGCGCCAGCAGCTTCCCAGGGAAGGCGAACACCGGGGAGCTGTTTTTT.

This clone has a handful of counts. V and J are TRBV5-1 and TRBJ2-3; 14 bases align to TRBD2. Trimming cost V 2 bases and J 8 bases; bases outside gene matches: 4. Per germline, CDR1 SGHRS and CDR2 YFSETQ. This CDR3 spans 15 amino acids. The CDR3 protein is CASSLPGLAGVTQYF. The CDR3 DNA follows: TGCGCCAGCAGCTTACCGGGACTAGCGGGGGTTACGCAGTATTTT.

The chain is built from TRBV11-2 and TRBJ1-2, with D perhaps matching TRBD1 (6 bases). Germline CDR1 is SGHAT and CDR2 is FQNNGV. There are 14 residues in the CDR3. V was trimmed by 5 bases and J by 7 bases, leaving 17 bases between them. As DNA, the CDR3 is TGTGCCAGCAGCCCCGCCCCGAGGGACACTGGCTACACCTTC. This sequence encodes CASSPAPRDTGYTF.

This clone was observed a handful of times. CDR3 residues: CSSQGDRLNTEAFF. In DNA form, the CDR3 reads TGCAGCTCCCAGGGGGACAGGTTGAACACTGAAGCTTTCTTT. The chain has TRBV29-1 and TRBJ1-1; 8 positions match TRBD1. Looked up from germline, CDR1 is SQVTM and CDR2 is ANQGSEA. The ends lost 8 bases at V and 0 bases at J; junction bases unmatched: 8. The length of the CDR3 is 14 residues.

This clone was detected a few times. The V call is TRBV7-2, the J call TRBJ2-6; perhaps TRBD1 as D (5 bases). V was clipped by 2 bases and J by 2 bases, with 7 bases between them. The CDR3 contains 15 residues. The V gene's germline CDR1 is SGHTA and CDR2 FQGNSA. For the CDR3, the DNA is TGTGCCAGCAGCTTACAAGGGGCTGGGGCCAACGTCCTGACTTTC. The encoded protein is CASSLQGAGANVLTF.

This clone was picked up a small number of times. J is TRBJ1-5 and V is TRBV11-2; TRBD1 might be the D (5 bases). The length of the CDR3 is 16 residues. Deletions cut 4 bases from V and 3 bases from J, with 16 bases between. Germline V gives CDR1 SGHAT, CDR2 FQNNGV. The CDR3 coding sequence is TGTGCCAGCAGCTCCCTTCAGCAGGGAATCAATCAGCCCCAGCATTTT. Amino acid sequence: CASSSLQQGINQPQHF.

The chain is built from TRBV15 and TRBJ2-1, with unresolved D. Trimming stripped 0 bases from V and 9 bases from J, with 6 bases between. CDR1 LNHNV and CDR2 YYDKDF come from the germline V gene (reference sequence). The CDR3 totals 12 residues. CDR3 sequence reads: CATSRDLGEQFF. The CDR3 DNA follows: TGTGCCACCAGCAGAGATCTCGGTGAGCAGTTCTTC. The full variable domain, its missing parts supplied by reference TRBV15 and TRBJ2-1, is DAMVIQNPRYQVTQFGKPVTLSCSQTLNHNVMYWYQQKSSQAPKLLFHYYDKDFNNEADTPDNFQSRRPNTSFCFLDIRSPGLGDTAMYLCATSRDLGEQFFGPGTRLTVL.

The V call is TRBV18, the J call TRBJ2-2; 8 nucleotides match TRBD2. With V trimmed by 6 bases and J by 3 bases, 6 bases remained unmatched. Germline lookup yields CDR1 KGHSH and CDR2 LQKENI. This CDR3 contains 15 residues. This chain's CDR3 is CASSLLAEDTGELFF. The CDR3 DNA sequence: TGTGCCAGCTCCCTACTAGCGGAGGACACCGGGGAGCTGTTTTTT.

A remark on this clone: One end of the junction is discordant with germline, which a read error may explain. The J gene is TRBJ2-7, the V gene TRBV29-1, with 8 bases identical to TRBD2. The CDR3 contains 12 residues. From germline, CDR1 is SQVTM and CDR2 ANQGSEA. The CDR3 nucleotides read TGCAGCGTCGAAGGGGCGGGAGGAGAGCAGTACTTC. Residues: CSVEGAGGEQYF.

The CDR3 coding sequence is TGTGCCAGCAGCGTAGCTTCAAGCGGGGGGAGGGATACGCAGTATTTT. It codes for CASSVASSGGRDTQYF. The rearrangement uses TRBV9 and TRBJ2-3; 9 bases agree with TRBD2. J lost 6 bases, V lost 0 bases, and 8 bases had no gene match. Germline V gene lookup returns CDR1 SGDLS and CDR2 YYNGEE. The CDR3 totals 16 residues.

The sample holds a few counts of this clone. J is TRBJ2-1 and V is TRBV6-5; 7 positions match TRBD1. From germline, CDR1 is MNHEY and CDR2 SVGAGI. Trimming took 5 bases from V and 12 from J; bases not matched to a gene: 10. There are 13 residues in the CDR3. CDR3 region: CASSLDRTRGQFF. The CDR3 DNA follows: TGTGCCAGCAGTCTGGACAGGACCCGGGGGCAGTTCTTC.

This clone was counted a few times. The V gene is TRBV5-1, the J gene TRBJ2-7, with D perhaps TRBD2 (6 bases). This CDR3 is built from 14 residues. The V end was cut by 4 bases, the J end by 1 base, with 12 bases between. From germline, CDR1 is SGHRS and CDR2 YFSETQ. The CDR3 sequence: CASSKTGGSYEQYF. The CDR3 nucleotides are TGCGCCAGCAGCAAAACCGGGGGTTCCTACGAGCAGTACTTC.

J is TRBJ2-2 and V is TRBV4-2; TRBD2 matches 11 bases. CDR3 size: 18 residues. The germline gives CDR1 LGHNA, CDR2 YNFKEQ. Trimming cost V 4 bases and J 5 bases; bases outside gene matches: 12. The CDR3 region is CASSPSPTSGSRTGELFF. CDR3 nucleotide sequence: TGTGCCAGCAGCCCGAGTCCCACTAGCGGGAGTCGGACCGGGGAGCTGTTTTTT.

The sample holds a few counts of this clone. The chain links TRBV6-5 to TRBJ2-3; 11 bases align to TRBD1. Germline trimming cut 6 bases from V and 3 bases from J; bases unmatched to any gene: 2. CDR1 is MNHEY, CDR2 SVGAGI, per germline. The CDR3 is 14 amino acids. In DNA form, the CDR3 reads TGTGCCAGCAGAAGGGACAGGGGGACAGATACGCAGTATTTT. Its protein is CASRRDRGTDTQYF.

This clone has only a few counts. The chain has TRBV29-1 and TRBJ2-5, with D unresolved. V lost 5 bases to trimming and J lost 5 bases, with 9 bases between them. The CDR3 extends over 11 amino acids. Germline CDR1 is SQVTM and CDR2 is ANQGSEA. This chain's CDR3 is CSVLFLETQYF. As DNA, the CDR3 is TGCAGCGTTCTCTTTTTGGAGACCCAGTACTTC.

In this sample, this clone turned up a few times. The chain uses TRBV5-4 and TRBJ1-4, with TRBD1 identical over 7 bases. The CDR3 has 13 residues. The V and J ends lost 7 bases and 5 bases, in that order; junction bases with no gene match: 5. CDR1 is SGHNT and CDR2 is YYREEE in the germline V gene (reference sequence). The CDR3 sequence: CASRAGGNEKLFF. Written as DNA, the CDR3 is TGTGCCAGCCGTGCAGGGGGAAATGAAAAACTGTTTTTT.

The chain recombines TRBV27 with TRBJ2-3, with a tentative D call TRBD1 (6 bases). Between the trimmed V and J ends, which lost 3 bases and 3 bases, there was a span of 16 bases. The CDR3 length is 16 residues. Germline-derived CDR1 and CDR2 are MNHEY and SMNVEV (reference sequence). CDR3 in amino acids: CASSLQGLGLTDTQYF. The CDR3 coding sequence is TGTGCCAGCAGTTTGCAGGGGTTGGGTTTAACAGATACGCAGTATTTT.

A few counts support this clone. J is TRBJ2-3 and V is TRBV27; 7 bases are a match to TRBD1. The CDR3 is 15 amino acids. Germline V lookup: CDR1 MNHEY, CDR2 SMNVEV (reference sequence). V dropped 2 bases and J dropped 0; count of bases not matched to a gene: 2. The CDR3 coding sequence is TGTGCCAGCAGTTTACGGACAGGCAGCACAGATACGCAGTATTTT. Translation gives CASSLRTGSTDTQYF.

V gene TRBV10-3 combines with J gene TRBJ1-6; D unclear. The CDR3 length is 16 residues. Germline loops: CDR1 ENHRY, CDR2 SYGVKD. V gave up 0 bases and J gave up 5 bases, with 11 bases separating them. CDR3 coding DNA: TGTGCCATCAGTGAGTCGGCCTGGAGGGATAATTCACCCCTCCACTTT. Amino acids: CAISESAWRDNSPLHF.

This clone was observed a few times. In the same sample, other DNA sequences code for this CDR3. The chain joins TRBV6-1 to TRBJ1-1; 7 nucleotides align to TRBD1. This CDR3 region has 13 residues. Per germline, CDR1 MNHNS and CDR2 SASEGT. J was trimmed by 2 bases and V by 5 bases; bases with no gene match: 2. In DNA form, the CDR3 reads TGTGCCAGCAGTAGACAGGGTAACACTGAAGCTTTCTTT. Translating gives CASSRQGNTEAFF.

This chain connects TRBV19 to TRBJ2-7, with TRBD1 as a possible D gene (6 bases). Per the germline V gene, CDR1 is LNHDA and CDR2 is SQIVND (reference sequence). The V and J ends lost 1 base and 7 bases respectively, with 17 bases between them. The CDR3 consists of 15 residues. CDR3 sequence (DNA): TGTGCCAGTAGTATAGGAAGGGGGAGTCCCACGGAGCAGTACTTC. This encodes CASSIGRGSPTEQYF. The whole variable domain, filled in from reference TRBV19 and TRBJ2-7, reads DGGITQSPKYLFRKEGQNVTLSCEQNLNHDAMYWYRQDPGQGLRLIYYSQIVNDFQKGDIAEGYSVSREKKESFPLTVTSAQKNPTAFYLCASSIGRGSPTEQYFGPGTRLTVT.

This clone was seen more than once but under ten times. The chain couples TRBV7-2 to TRBJ2-7, with 7 bases identical to TRBD2. The germline V gene encodes CDR1 SGHTA and CDR2 FQGNSA. The CDR3 consists of 15 residues. V lost 5 bases, J lost 4 bases, and 11 bases stayed unmatched. CDR3 nucleotide sequence: TGTGCCAGCAGCCAGCGTGTGGCTAGCGGATACGAGCAGTACTTC. Its translation is CASSQRVASGYEQYF.

V is TRBV5-4 and J is TRBJ2-3, with TRBD2 matching 7 bases. The trim removed 4 bases at V and 5 bases at J, leaving 16 bases unmatched. The germline CDR1 and CDR2 sequences are SGHNT and YYREEE (reference sequence). The CDR3 is 17 amino acids. CDR3 bases: TGTGCCAGCAGCCGCGAGACCGGGACTACGGTGGGAGATACGCAGTATTTT. Protein product: CASSRETGTTVGDTQYF.

A few counts support this clone. The gene calls are TRBV6-5 and TRBJ1-1; 7 nucleotides match TRBD1. Per germline, CDR1 MNHEY and CDR2 SVGAGI. This CDR3 spans 15 amino acids. V trimming: 2 bases; J trimming: 1 base; junction bases outside the gene matches: 4. In DNA, the CDR3 is TGTGCCAGCAGTTACAAACAGGGGTGGAACACTGAAGCTTTCTTT. Translating gives CASSYKQGWNTEAFF.